This entry lists 10 T cell receptor beta chains sequenced from one sample in a study of T cell repertoires in cytomegalovirus infection. TCRdb redid the calling of the reads with MiXCR, one entry per CDR3 protein. This table has around 490,000 distinct CDR3 sequences, approximately 25% appearing once. The specimen was PBMCs. These receptor sequences come from a human donor in good health (CMV status not recorded). Some clones in this sample may be carry-over from other donors' samples.

This clonotype was observed a handful of times. The chain links TRBV6-8 to TRBJ1-5; unclear D gene. Germline CDR1 and CDR2: MNHGY and SAAAGT. The CDR3 loop spans 16 amino acids. The ends were cut back, 7 bases at V and 1 base at J, with 17 bases in the middle. CDR3 amino acids: CASNLLELVSNQPQHF. In nucleotides, the CDR3 is TGTGCCAGCAACCTGCTAGAGTTGGTCAGCAATCAGCCCCAGCATTTT.

The chain uses TRBV6-4 and TRBJ2-1, with TRBD2 matching over 7 bases. The CDR3 sequence is 15 residues long. The trim removed 2 bases at V and 2 bases at J, leaving 3 bases unmatched. Germline CDR1 is MRHNA and CDR2 is SNTAGT. This CDR3 reads CASSDEGRAYNEQFF. CDR3 DNA sequence: TGTGCCAGCAGTGACGAGGGGAGGGCCTACAATGAGCAGTTCTTC.

In this sample, this clonotype turned up a few times. The gene calls are TRBV7-2 and TRBJ2-5; 7 nucleotides line up with TRBD1. Germline values: CDR1 SGHTA, CDR2 FQGNSA. After removal of 2 bases from V and 4 bases from J, the junction contained 7 bases not matched to a gene. The CDR3 runs 15 residues. The CDR3 is CASSLNTGESETQYF. The CDR3 bases are TGTGCCAGCAGCTTAAACACAGGGGAGTCAGAGACCCAGTACTTC.

This clonotype was seen a handful of times. For the CDR3, the DNA is TGTGCCAGCAGTTCGGGGGGACGGAACTCTGGAAACACCATATATTTT. This codes for CASSSGGRNSGNTIYF. V is TRBV12-3 or TRBV12-4 and J is TRBJ1-3; a possible D gene is TRBD1 (5 bases). The CDR3 totals 16 residues. Trimming took 4 bases from V and 0 from J, leaving 13 bases between them.

The chain carries TRBV28 and TRBJ1-5; D not certain. The CDR3 is 15 residues long. Trimming left V 1 base short and J 6 bases short, with 13 bases between. CDR1 MDHEN and CDR2 SYDVKM come from the germline V gene. CDR3 DNA: TGTGCCAGCAGTTTATCCGCCGGTTTAGTTCAGCCCCAGCATTTT. Its translation: CASSLSAGLVQPQHF.

The rearrangement links TRBV4-1 to TRBJ1-1; D not certain. Germline-derived CDR1 and CDR2 are MGHRA and YSYEKL. The CDR3 consists of 16 residues. V lost 1 base, J lost 1 base, and 13 bases lay in between. For the CDR3, the DNA is TGCGCCAGCAGCCAAGTTCACGAAGGGTGGAACACTGAAGCTTTCTTT. Its protein product is CASSQVHEGWNTEAFF.

This clonotype was seen more than once but under ten times. The chain uses TRBV7-2 and TRBJ1-2; tentatively, D is TRBD1 (5 bases). Deletions cut 1 base from V and 2 bases from J, with 8 bases between. The germline CDR1 and CDR2 sequences are SGHTA and FQGNSA. CDR3 length equals 14 residues. Here the CDR3 reads CASSLGAGNYGYTF. The CDR3 bases are TGTGCCAGCAGCTTAGGGGCAGGGAACTATGGCTACACCTTC.

The chain links TRBV5-5 to TRBJ1-6; D gene ambiguous. Trimming left V 0 bases short and J 10 bases short, with 14 bases between. The CDR3 loop spans 15 amino acids. CDR1 and CDR2 from the germline V gene are SGHKS and YYEKEE (reference sequence). CDR3 in amino acids: CASSLGVEVGSPLHF. CDR3 coding DNA: TGTGCCAGCAGCTTGGGCGTAGAGGTGGGGTCACCCCTCCACTTT.

The chain employs TRBV20-1 and TRBJ2-7, with D unclear. V lost 4 bases and J lost 6, with 16 bases in between. CDR1 DFQATT and CDR2 SNEGSKA come from the germline V gene (reference sequence). The CDR3 length is 13 residues. CDR3 region: CSATNRALGEQYF. Written as DNA, the CDR3 is TGCAGTGCTACCAATCGGGCCCTTGGCGAGCAGTACTTC.

The chain links TRBV4-1 to TRBJ1-1; D not resolved. This CDR3 has 17 amino acids. The V end lost 4 bases, the J end lost 0 bases, and 18 bases lay between the germline ends. Per the germline V gene, CDR1 is MGHRA and CDR2 is YSYEKL. The chain's CDR3 is CASSPVTQRVLNTEAFF. CDR3 bases: TGCGCCAGCAGCCCGGTAACACAGAGAGTCCTGAACACTGAAGCTTTCTTT.